This TCR beta chain came from a study of blood T cells in healthy people across ages. Only a few counts were recorded for this clonotype. The authors ran a second PCR of roughly 6 to 11 cycles using a sample-barcoded 5' primer and a J-beta primer mix. TCRdb fed the 5' RACE reads into MiXCR, producing one record per CDR3 protein. The sample lists more than 900,000 distinct CDR3 sequences; approximately 25% were seen once. Per sample, extraction of total RNA gave at least 5.5 micrograms in every case. The germline V gene encodes CDR1 SGHRS and CDR2 YFSETQ. CDR3 size: 14 residues. V shed 4 bases and J 5 bases; nucleotides not matched to a gene: 8. A further study also used this sample, focusing on T cells of mothers and their children. From that study: Overlap ran slightly, non-significantly higher for related than unrelated mother-child pairs.

The origin of this receptor is a girl aged 2 to 10 in good health. The chain has TRBV5-1 and TRBJ2-5; 7 nucleotides agree with TRBD1. The sequenced sample was blood. The CDR3 coding sequence is TGCGCCAGCAGCCGGACAGGACGGCACGAGACCCAGTACTTC. This sequence encodes CASSRTGRHETQYF.